The 19 T cell receptor beta chains below come from one sample, sequenced in a study of Graves' ophthalmopathy and Graves' hyperthyroidism. The TCR beta CDR3 regions underwent amplification from RNA transcripts. RT-PCR was first run with HTBI primers, then multiplex PCR in a second round. In TCRdb, the multiplex PCR reads were re-called with MiXCR into one record per CDR3 protein. The sample shows approximately 1.2 million distinct CDR3 sequences, 35% to 40% of them seen only once. Material: peripheral blood or thyroid tissue (not recorded which). These receptors originate from an adult man with Graves' hyperthyroidism.

This clonotype was observed many times. The rearrangement links TRBV6-5 to TRBJ1-2; D possibly corresponds to TRBD1 (5 bases). Looked up from germline, CDR1 is MNHEY and CDR2 is SVGAGI. The CDR3 totals 16 residues. V lost 2 bases and J 6 bases, leaving 19 bases between the germline ends. The CDR3 reads CASSYNNRPEEDGYTF. The CDR3 bases are TGTGCCAGCAGTTACAACAACAGGCCTGAGGAGGATGGCTACACCTTC.

The count of this clonotype is one. The chain has TRBV7-8 and TRBJ2-5, with 9 bases aligning to TRBD1. J was trimmed by 7 bases and V by 2 bases; bases with no gene match: 5. CDR3 size: 14 residues. Germline lookup yields CDR1 SGHVS and CDR2 FQNEAQ. The CDR3 coding sequence is TGTGCCAGCAGCTTAACGCGACAGGGGGGGACCCAGTACTTC. Protein product: CASSLTRQGGTQYF.

The gene calls are TRBV27 and TRBJ1-5; D is perhaps TRBD1 (6 bases). Germline-derived CDR1 and CDR2 are MNHEY and SMNVEV (reference sequence). V lost 5 bases, J lost 3 bases, and 11 bases lay in between. This CDR3 region has 14 residues. In DNA, the CDR3 is TGTGCCAGCAGTGAACAGGGACACAATCAGCCCCAGCATTTT. It encodes CASSEQGHNQPQHF.

The sample holds many counts of this clonotype. This chain joins TRBV7-9 and TRBJ1-2; D unresolved. The V and J ends lost 6 bases and 8 bases respectively, with 19 bases between them. The germline gives CDR1 SEHNR, CDR2 FQNEAQ (reference sequence). The CDR3 runs to 14 residues. CDR3 in amino acids: CASSSDGILTGYTF. The DNA of the CDR3 is TGTGCCAGCAGTTCGGACGGCATCCTAACGGGCTACACCTTC.

With regard to this clonotype: Lacking the conserved final phenylalanine or tryptophan, this CDR3 likely reflects a read error. The DNA is left out, because the CDR3 cannot be placed on it with certainty; the CDR3 is given as TCRdb lists it. V gene TRBV11-3 combines with J gene TRBJ2-7. Germline assignment: CDR1 SGHNT and CDR2 YENEEA. The CDR3 totals 8 residues, both ends included. Here the CDR3 reads CASSSELQ.

The chain couples TRBV7-2 to TRBJ1-1; 8 nucleotides agree with TRBD1. CDR1 and CDR2 (germline): SGHTA, FQGNSA. J gave up 4 bases and V 5 bases, and 6 bases lay outside the gene matches. The CDR3 covers 14 residues. CDR3 in DNA: TGTGCCAGCAGCCGGACAGGGAAGGCCACTGAAGCTTTCTTT. This translates into CASSRTGKATEAFF. The whole variable domain, filled in from reference TRBV7-2 and TRBJ1-1, reads GAGVSQSPSNKVTEKGKDVELRCDPISGHTALYWYRQSLGQGLEFLIYFQGNSAPDKSGLPSDRFSAERTGGSVSTLTIQRTQQEDSAVYLCASSRTGKATEAFFGQGTRLTVV.

A word on this clonotype: The junction differs from germline at one of its ends, possibly a read error. The V and J genes are TRBV29-1 and TRBJ1-4; D is ambiguous. The germline V gene encodes CDR1 SQVTM and CDR2 ANQGSEA. The CDR3 is made up of 11 amino acids. The CDR3 region is CSVLLNEKPFF. CDR3 sequence (DNA): TGCAGCGTTCTTCTTAATGAAAAACCGTTTTTT.

This clonotype was seen at least ten times. The chain uses TRBV7-6 and TRBJ2-7; possibly TRBD1 for D (6 bases). CDR1 is SGHVS, CDR2 FNYEAQ, per germline. This CDR3 spans 14 amino acids. The V gene lost 5 bases and the J gene lost 4 bases, with 15 bases spanning the gap. For the CDR3, the DNA is TGTGCCAGCAGCCCATTAGGACAGATGTACGAGCAGTACTTC. It encodes CASSPLGQMYEQYF.

This clonotype was seen once. The chain is built from TRBV11-2 and TRBJ2-5; TRBD1 aligns across 8 bases. This CDR3 spans 13 amino acids. Germline CDR1 reads SGHAT; CDR2 reads FQNNGV. V lost 11 bases to trimming and J lost 4 bases; unmatched junction nucleotides: 9. The CDR3 sequence: CAGSRTGLETQYF. The CDR3 coding sequence is TGTGCCGGCTCAAGGACAGGGTTAGAGACCCAGTACTTC.

The V call is TRBV12-3 or TRBV12-4, the J call TRBJ2-5, with D uncertain. There are 14 residues in the CDR3. Trimming stripped 6 bases from V and 5 bases from J, with 16 bases between. This chain's CDR3 is CASSQDSGVETQYF. CDR3 nucleotide sequence: TGTGCCAGCAGCCAAGATTCAGGTGTCGAGACCCAGTACTTC.

This clonotype was detected a few times. This chain joins TRBV7-3 and TRBJ2-5, with D perhaps TRBD1 (5 bases). Trimming removed 2 bases at V and 3 bases at J, with 10 bases between. Germline CDR1 reads SGHTA; CDR2 reads FQGTGA. CDR3 size: 14 residues. CDR3 region: CASSLEPGKETQYF. CDR3 nucleotide sequence: TGTGCCAGCAGCTTAGAGCCAGGGAAAGAGACCCAGTACTTC.

This clonotype appeared many times. The gene calls are TRBV20-1 and TRBJ1-6; 7 bases match TRBD1. Germline CDR1 is DFQATT and CDR2 is SNEGSKA (reference sequence). J gave up 3 bases and V 6 bases, and 8 bases lay outside the gene matches. There are 15 residues in the CDR3. CDR3 region: CSALDRSDYNSPLHF. The CDR3 nucleotides read TGCAGTGCCTTGGACAGGAGCGACTATAATTCACCCCTCCACTTT.

This chain joins TRBV4-1 and TRBJ1-3; the D is unclear. The CDR3 consists of 15 residues. The germline CDR1 and CDR2 sequences are MGHRA and YSYEKL. Trimming cost V 0 bases and J 2 bases, with 8 bases left between them. The CDR3 loop is CASSQDGATGNTIYF. The CDR3 DNA sequence: TGCGCCAGCAGCCAAGACGGCGCAACTGGAAACACCATATATTTT.

This clonotype came up many times. This sequence joins TRBV3-1 and TRBJ1-5; TRBD1 might be the D (6 bases). Germline loops: CDR1 LGHDT, CDR2 YNNKEL (reference sequence). Trimming shortened V by 0 bases and J by 5 bases, and 11 bases separated the two germline ends. The CDR3 contains 15 residues. The CDR3 bases are TGTGCCAGCAGCCAAGATCATCACAGGGATCAGCCCCAGCATTTT. Translating it yields CASSQDHHRDQPQHF.

This clonotype occurred once. The chain links TRBV20-1 to TRBJ2-3; TRBD2 matches 7 bases. This CDR3 spans 15 amino acids. The J segment lost 2 bases and the V segment lost 3 bases, leaving 8 bases of the junction unmatched. The germline CDR1 and CDR2 sequences are DFQATT and SNEGSKA (reference sequence). The CDR3 loop is CSASVPAGITDTQYF. CDR3 coding DNA: TGCAGTGCTAGTGTCCCAGCGGGGATCACAGATACGCAGTATTTT.

This clonotype was observed a handful of times. This chain connects TRBV6-5 to TRBJ2-5; the match to TRBD1 covers 10 bases. Germline CDR1 reads MNHEY; CDR2 reads SVGAGI. The CDR3 loop spans 15 amino acids. V shed 6 bases and J 5 bases; nucleotides not matched to a gene: 9. The CDR3 DNA reads TGTGCCAGCAGGTCCTGGACAGGGGGTCAGGAGACCCAGTACTTC. Its translation: CASRSWTGGQETQYF.

V gene TRBV9 combines with J gene TRBJ1-1; D is unresolved. Germline V gene lookup returns CDR1 SGDLS and CDR2 YYNGEE. This CDR3 contains 16 residues. Trimming took 3 bases from V and 1 from J, leaving 16 bases between them. The CDR3 region has the DNA TGTGCCAGCAGCGCTTTAAACATAATTAGGAACACTGAAGCTTTCTTT. Residues: CASSALNIIRNTEAFF.

A note on this clonotype: Since a much larger clone is just one base distant, this may be a read error. The CDR3 bases are TGTGCCAGCAGTTACTTGAGTCTCAACTATGGCTACACCTTC. Amino acid sequence: CASSYLSLNYGYTF. The chain combines TRBV6-2 or TRBV6-3 with TRBJ1-2; D ambiguous. From germline, CDR1 is MNHEY and CDR2 SVGEGT. This CDR3 has 14 amino acids. Trimming took off 1 base at V and 2 bases at J, with 8 bases between the two ends.

The chain couples TRBV12-3 or TRBV12-4 to TRBJ1-5, with D possibly being TRBD1 (6 bases). With 0 bases removed from V and 5 bases from J, the gap between germline ends came to 14 bases. The CDR3 sequence is 16 residues long. The chain's CDR3 is CASSLAGSRGYQPQHF. CDR3 sequence (DNA): TGTGCCAGCAGTTTAGCGGGGTCGAGGGGGTATCAGCCCCAGCATTTT.